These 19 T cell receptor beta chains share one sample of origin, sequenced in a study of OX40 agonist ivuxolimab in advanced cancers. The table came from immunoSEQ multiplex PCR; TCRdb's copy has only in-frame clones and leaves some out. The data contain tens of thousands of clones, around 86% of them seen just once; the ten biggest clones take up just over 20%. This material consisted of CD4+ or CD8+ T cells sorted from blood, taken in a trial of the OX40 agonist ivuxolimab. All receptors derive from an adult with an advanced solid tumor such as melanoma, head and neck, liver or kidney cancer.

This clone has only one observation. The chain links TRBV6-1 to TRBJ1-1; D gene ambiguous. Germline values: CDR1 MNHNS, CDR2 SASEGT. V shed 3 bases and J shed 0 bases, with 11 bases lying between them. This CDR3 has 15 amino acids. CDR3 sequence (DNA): TGTGCCAGCAGTGAGGGGAGGGCCATGAACACTGAAGCTTTCTTT. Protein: CASSEGRAMNTEAFF.

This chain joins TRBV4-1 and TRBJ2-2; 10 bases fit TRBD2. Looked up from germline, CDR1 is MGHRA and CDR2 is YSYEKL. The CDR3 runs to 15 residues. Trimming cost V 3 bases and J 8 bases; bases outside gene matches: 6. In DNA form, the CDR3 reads TGCGCCAGCAGCCACCAGCGGGGGGGTCCAGGGGAGCTGTTTTTT. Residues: CASSHQRGGPGELFF.

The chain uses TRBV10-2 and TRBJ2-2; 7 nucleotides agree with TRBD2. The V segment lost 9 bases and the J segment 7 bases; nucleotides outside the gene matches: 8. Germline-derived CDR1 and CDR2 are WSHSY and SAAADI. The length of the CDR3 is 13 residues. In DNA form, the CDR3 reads TGCGCCAGTGCAGGGCGGGAGCACGGGGAGCTGTTTTTT. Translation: CASAGREHGELFF.

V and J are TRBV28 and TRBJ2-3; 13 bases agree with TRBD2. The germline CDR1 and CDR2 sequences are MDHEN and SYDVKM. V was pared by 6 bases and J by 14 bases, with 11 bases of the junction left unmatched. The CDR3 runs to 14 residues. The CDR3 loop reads CASSARLAGGPGYF. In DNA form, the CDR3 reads TGTGCCAGCAGCGCTCGACTAGCGGGAGGCCCTGGGTATTTT.

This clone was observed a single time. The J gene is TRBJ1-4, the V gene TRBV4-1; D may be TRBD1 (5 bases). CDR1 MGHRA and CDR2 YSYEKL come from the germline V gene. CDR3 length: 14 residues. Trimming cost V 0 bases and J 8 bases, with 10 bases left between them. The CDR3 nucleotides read TGCGCCAGCAGCCAAGACCCGCGGGGGGAAAAACTGTTTTTT. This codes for CASSQDPRGEKLFF.

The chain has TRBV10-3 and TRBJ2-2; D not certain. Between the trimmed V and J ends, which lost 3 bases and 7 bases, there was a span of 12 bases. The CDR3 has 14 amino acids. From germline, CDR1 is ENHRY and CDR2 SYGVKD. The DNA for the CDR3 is TGTGCCATCAGTGAAGATAACTCGTACGGGGAGCTGTTTTTT. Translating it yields CAISEDNSYGELFF.

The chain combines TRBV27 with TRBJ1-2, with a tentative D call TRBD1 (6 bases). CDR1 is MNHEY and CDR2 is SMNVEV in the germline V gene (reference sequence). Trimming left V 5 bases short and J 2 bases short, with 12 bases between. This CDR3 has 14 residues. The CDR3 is CASSLDRKNYGYTF. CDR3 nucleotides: TGTGCCAGCAGTCTTGACAGGAAGAACTATGGCTACACCTTC.

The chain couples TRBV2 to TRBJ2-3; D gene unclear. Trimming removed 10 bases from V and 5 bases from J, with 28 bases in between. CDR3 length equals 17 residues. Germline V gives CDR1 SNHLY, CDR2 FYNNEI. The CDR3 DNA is TGTGCCACCAAGGATCCTCTGGCGACTCCGGAGCGAGATACGCAGTATTTT. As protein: CATKDPLATPERDTQYF.

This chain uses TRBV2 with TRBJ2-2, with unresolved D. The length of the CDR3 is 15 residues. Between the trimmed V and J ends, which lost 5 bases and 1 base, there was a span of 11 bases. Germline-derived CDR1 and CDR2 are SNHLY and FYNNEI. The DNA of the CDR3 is TGTGCCAGCAGTCAAGAAAACAGGAACACCGGGGAGCTGTTTTTT. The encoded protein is CASSQENRNTGELFF.

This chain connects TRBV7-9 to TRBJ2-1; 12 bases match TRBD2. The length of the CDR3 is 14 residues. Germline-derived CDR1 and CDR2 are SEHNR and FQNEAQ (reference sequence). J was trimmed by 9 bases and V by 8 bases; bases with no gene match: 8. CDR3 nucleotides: TGTGCCAGCGGGAGGCTAGCGGGGGGGCGTGAGCAGTTCTTC. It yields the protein CASGRLAGGREQFF.

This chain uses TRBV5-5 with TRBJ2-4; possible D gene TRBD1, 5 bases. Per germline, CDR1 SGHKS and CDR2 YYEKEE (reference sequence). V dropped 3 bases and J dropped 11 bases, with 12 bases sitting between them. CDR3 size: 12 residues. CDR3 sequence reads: CASSWTPGFQYF. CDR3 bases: TGTGCCAGCAGCTGGACACCTGGTTTTCAGTACTTC.

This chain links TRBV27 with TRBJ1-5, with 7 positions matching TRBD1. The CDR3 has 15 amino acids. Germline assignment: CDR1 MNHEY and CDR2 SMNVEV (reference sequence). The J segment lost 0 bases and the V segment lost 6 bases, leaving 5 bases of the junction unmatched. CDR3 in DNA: TGTGCCAGCAGCCAGACAGGGCGTAGCAATCAGCCCCAGCATTTT. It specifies CASSQTGRSNQPQHF.

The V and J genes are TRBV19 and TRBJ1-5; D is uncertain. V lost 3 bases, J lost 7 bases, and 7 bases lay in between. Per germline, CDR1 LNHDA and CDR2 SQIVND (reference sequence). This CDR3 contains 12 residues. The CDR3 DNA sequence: TGTGCCAGTAGTATTAGGCCGCAGCCCCAGCATTTT. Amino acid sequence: CASSIRPQPQHF.

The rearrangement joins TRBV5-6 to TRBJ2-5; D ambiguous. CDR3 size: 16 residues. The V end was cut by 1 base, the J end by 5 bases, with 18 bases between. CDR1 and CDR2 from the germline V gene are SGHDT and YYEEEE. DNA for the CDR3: TGTGCCAGCAGCTTGTTGTTATTTGAGGTTGGGGAGACCCAGTACTTC. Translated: CASSLLLFEVGETQYF.

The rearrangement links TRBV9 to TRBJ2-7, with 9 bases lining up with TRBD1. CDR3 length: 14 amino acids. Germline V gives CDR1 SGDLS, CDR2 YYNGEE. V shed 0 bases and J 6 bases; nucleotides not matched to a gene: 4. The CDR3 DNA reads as TGTGCCAGCAGCGTAGGGGACAGGGTCGGCGAGCAGTACTTC. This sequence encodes CASSVGDRVGEQYF.

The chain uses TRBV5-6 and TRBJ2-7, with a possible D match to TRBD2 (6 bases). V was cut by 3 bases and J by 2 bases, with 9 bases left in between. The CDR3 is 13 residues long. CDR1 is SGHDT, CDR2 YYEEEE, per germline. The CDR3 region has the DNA TGTGCCAGCAGCTCGGGAGACCCCTACGAGCAGTACTTC. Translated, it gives CASSSGDPYEQYF.

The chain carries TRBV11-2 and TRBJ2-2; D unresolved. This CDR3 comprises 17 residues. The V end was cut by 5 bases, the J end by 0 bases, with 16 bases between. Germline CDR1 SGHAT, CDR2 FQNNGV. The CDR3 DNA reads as TGTGCCAGCAGCGTACTTCGGTGGGCGGCGAACACCGGGGAGCTGTTTTTT. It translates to CASSVLRWAANTGELFF. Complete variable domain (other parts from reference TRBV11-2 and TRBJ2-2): EAGVAQSPRYKIIEKRQSVAFWCNPISGHATLYWYQQILGQGPKLLIQFQNNGVVDDSQLPKDRFSAERLKGVDSTLKIQPAKLEDSAVYLCASSVLRWAANTGELFFGEGSRLTVL.

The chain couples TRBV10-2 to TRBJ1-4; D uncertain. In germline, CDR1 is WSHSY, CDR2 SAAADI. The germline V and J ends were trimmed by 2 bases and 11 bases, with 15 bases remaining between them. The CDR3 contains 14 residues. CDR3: CASSEDPAPVKLFF. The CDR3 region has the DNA TGCGCCAGCAGTGAGGACCCTGCTCCGGTGAAACTGTTTTTT.

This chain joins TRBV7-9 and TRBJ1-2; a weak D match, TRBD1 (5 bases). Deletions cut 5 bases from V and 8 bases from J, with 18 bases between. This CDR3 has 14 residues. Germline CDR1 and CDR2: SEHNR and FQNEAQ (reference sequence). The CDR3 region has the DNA TGTGCCAGCAGCGTAGGGGACCGATTAAAAGGCTACACCTTC. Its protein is CASSVGDRLKGYTF.